A selection of T cell receptor beta chains follows, all from one sample in a study of T cell repertoires in cytomegalovirus infection. TCRdb re-derived calls from the reads in MiXCR, one entry per CDR3 protein. The repertoire holds approximately 730,000 distinct CDR3 sequences, with 29% as singletons. Their antigen targets remain unknown. The source was cultured CD8+ T cells from PBMCs, collected from culture after CMV antigen stimulation. These receptors were collected from a human donor in good health (CMV status not recorded). Some clones in this sample may be carry-over from other donors' samples. Each CDR3 is given with its conserved first and last residue. D genes are given only for firm matches. Clone size is not always given. Where it is, it says once, few, many or a class for expanded clones.

V gene	J gene	clone size	D gene	CDR3 DNA	CDR3 protein
TRBV12-5	TRBJ1-5	-	-	TGTGCTAGTGCCGACAGTACAGGGCAGCCCCAGCATTTT	CASADSTGQPQHF
TRBV7-8	TRBJ2-1	many	-	TGTGCCAGCAGCTTAGGGGACCTCGGGGAGCGGTTCTTC	CASSLGDLGERFF
TRBV7-9	TRBJ2-2	-	-	TGTGCCAGCAGCGCCCGAGGGGCGTACACCGGGGAGCTGTTTTTT	CASSARGAYTGELFF
TRBV7-6	TRBJ2-3	-	-	TGTGCCAGCAGCGGCCGGGACAAAAACACAGATACGCAGTATTTT	CASSGRDKNTDTQYF
TRBV28	TRBJ1-2	-	-	TGTGCCAGCAGTTCTGGGACATCGGATGTAAATGGCTACACCTTC	CASSSGTSDVNGYTF
TRBV7-6	TRBJ2-5	-	TRBD2	TGTGCCAGCAGCCGAGGACTAGCCGAGACCCAGTACTTC	CASSRGLAETQYF
TRBV7-9	TRBJ1-3	few	-	TGTGCCAGCAGTTCCCCCCAGGACTCTGGAAACACCATATATTTT	CASSSPQDSGNTIYF
TRBV7-9	TRBJ1-5	-	-	TGTGCCAGCAGCTTAATTGGGTACCAGCCCCAGCATTTT	CASSLIGYQPQHF
TRBV20-1	TRBJ2-1	-	TRBD1	TGCAGTGCTAGACGGGCAGGGACAGAATACAATGAGCAGTTCTTC	CSARRAGTEYNEQFF
TRBV7-3	TRBJ2-1	few	TRBD1	TGTGCCAGCAGCTTAACGGGACAGGGGGCGCGTGACAATGAGCAGTTCTTC	CASSLTGQGARDNEQFF
TRBV20-1	TRBJ1-5	-	TRBD1	TGCAGTGCTAGCAGGGGGGACAATCAGCCCCAGCATTTT	CSASRGDNQPQHF
TRBV7-6	TRBJ2-7	many	-	TGTGCCAGCAGCCCAGGGGATGCGGCCTACGAGCAGTACTTC	CASSPGDAAYEQYF
TRBV7-3	TRBJ2-6	few	-	TGTGCCAGCAGCTTAGAGGGGGAGGGTATGGACTCTGGGGCCAACGTCCTGACTTTC	CASSLEGEGMDSGANVLTF
TRBV7-2	TRBJ1-6	few	TRBD1	TGTGCCAGCAGCCACATATTCCGGGACAGGGGGCTAGATTCACCCCTCCACTTT	CASSHIFRDRGLDSPLHF
TRBV11-1	TRBJ2-1	many	-	TGTGCCAGCAGCCTGAACCTCAATGAGCAGTTCTTC	CASSLNLNEQFF
TRBV2	TRBJ2-7	few	TRBD1	TGTGCCAGCAGTACCCTAGGACAGGGGAGTATCCACGAGCAGTACTTC	CASSTLGQGSIHEQYF
TRBV29-1	TRBJ1-1	-	TRBD1	TGCAGCGTTGATGAGACAGGGGGCACGAACACTGAAGCTTTCTTT	CSVDETGGTNTEAFF
TRBV14	TRBJ2-1	-	TRBD2	TGTGCCAGCAGCCAAGACGTGGGACTAGCGGGGGGAGATGAGCAGTTCTTC	CASSQDVGLAGGDEQFF
TRBV29-1	TRBJ2-5	-	-	TGCAGCCTGGACAGAGGGGAGACCCAGTACTTC	CSLDRGETQYF
TRBV12-3/TRBV12-4	TRBJ2-1	few	-	TGTGCCAGCGGAGGAGAGGGGGGGAGCGATGAGCAGTTCTTC	CASGGEGGSDEQFF
TRBV7-9	TRBJ2-5	-	-	TGTGCCAGCAGCTCGGACATCCAAGAGACCCAGTACTTC	CASSSDIQETQYF
TRBV6-6	TRBJ2-3	-	TRBD1	TGTGCCAGCAGTTACGGACAGGAACACACAGATACGCAGTATTTT	CASSYGQEHTDTQYF
TRBV6-8	TRBJ1-6	-	TRBD1	TGTGCCAACAGTAAGGACAGGGCGAGCTCCTATAATTCACCCCTCCACTTT	CANSKDRASSYNSPLHF
TRBV5-1	TRBJ2-7	-	-	TGCGCCAGCAGAGCGGCAGGGGCAACCTACGAGCAGTACTTC	CASRAAGATYEQYF
TRBV7-8	TRBJ2-5	many	-	TGTGCCAGCAGCCCGGATATTCTCAAGTTGGAGACCCAGTACTTC	CASSPDILKLETQYF
TRBV19	TRBJ2-1	few	-	TGTGCCAGTAGTATTGGGACACTAGAGCAGTTCTTC	CASSIGTLEQFF
TRBV19	TRBJ1-5	-	-	TGTGCCAGTAGTTTAGACAGCTTAAATCAGCCCCAGCATTTT	CASSLDSLNQPQHF
TRBV27	TRBJ2-7	few	-	TGTGCCAGCAGCCTTCAGGGGACCGGCGAGCAGTACTTC	CASSLQGTGEQYF
TRBV4-3	TRBJ1-6	few	-	TGCGCCAGCAGCCAGGAATGGCAAGCGAATAATTCACCCCTCCACTTT	CASSQEWQANNSPLHF
TRBV27	TRBJ2-7	-	-	TGTGCCAGCAGTTCGGACATGTACGAGCAGTACTTC	CASSSDMYEQYF
TRBV6-2/TRBV6-3	TRBJ2-4	few	-	TGTGCCAGCAGTCAGGGGTTCTACATTCAGTACTTC	CASSQGFYIQYF
TRBV10-3	TRBJ1-1	-	-	TGTGCCATCAGTGTGGATGAAGAGAGAACGAACACTGAAGCTTTCTTT	CAISVDEERTNTEAFF
TRBV27	TRBJ1-4	few	TRBD1	TGTGCCAGCGGAACCGGGACAGGGCGTGAAAAACTGTTTTTT	CASGTGTGREKLFF
TRBV4-3	TRBJ1-5	-	-	TGCGCCAGCAGCCATATACAGGGTACTCAGCCCCAGCATTTT	CASSHIQGTQPQHF
TRBV15	TRBJ1-5	-	-	TGTGCCACCAGCAGGTCAGGGCCGAATAGGAATCAGCCCCAGCATTTT	CATSRSGPNRNQPQHF
TRBV5-4	TRBJ2-1	-	TRBD2	TGTGCCACAACCACTAGCGGGGGGGCCGGGTACAATGAGCAGTTCTTC	CATTTSGGAGYNEQFF
TRBV4-1	TRBJ2-2	-	-	TGCGCCAGCAGCCAGGCGGACAGCGGGGAGCTGTTTTTT	CASSQADSGELFF
TRBV12-3/TRBV12-4	TRBJ1-1	few	-	TGTGCCAGCAGTTTTCAGGGCACAGCTTTCTTT	CASSFQGTAFF
TRBV12-3/TRBV12-4	TRBJ2-4	-	TRBD1	TGTGCCAGCAGCCCGGTTACCCCCGGGACAGGGCTAGCACTTCAGTACTTC	CASSPVTPGTGLALQYF
TRBV7-6	TRBJ2-5	once	TRBD1	TGTGCCAGCAGCTACGGGACAGGCAACCAAGAGACCCAGTACTTC	CASSYGTGNQETQYF